A selection of T cell receptor beta chains follows, all from one sample in a study of cytomegalovirus exposure and HLA in healthy donors. The repertoire was sequenced with immunoSEQ multiplex PCR; TCRdb's copy has only in-frame clones and lacks some. The top ten clones hold under 1.5% of a sample with about 140,000 clones, 84% of them seen once. The sequenced sample consisted of PBMCs. The receptors were gathered from a woman aged 25 to 45 in good health and CMV-seronegative. Each CDR3 is given with its conserved first and last residue. The order of the fields is V gene, clone size, D gene, J gene, CDR3 DNA, CDR3 protein. A D gene is named only where the DNA matches it firmly. For some rows the clone size is stated as once, few or many, or as a class when expanded; others skip it.

TRBV27	.	TRBD1	TRBJ1-1	TGTGCCAGCAACCCGACAGGGGGGAACACTGAAGCTTTCTTT	CASNPTGGNTEAFF
TRBV9	.	TRBD1	TRBJ1-2	TGTGCCAGCAGCCTCGGACAGGGAGGCTATGGCTACACCTTC	CASSLGQGGYGYTF
TRBV2	.	TRBD2	TRBJ2-1	TGTGCCAGCAGTGATGGACGGGGGGGCCGTAATGAGCAGTTCTTC	CASSDGRGGRNEQFF
TRBV1	.	.	TRBJ1-2	TGCACCAGCAGCCAAGATCGGGTCCAGGGGGAAACTAACTATGGCTACACCTTC	CTSSQDRVQGETNYGYTF
TRBV2	.	TRBD1	TRBJ2-7	TGTGCCAGCAGTGAACGGCCGGGACAGCCATACGAGCAGTACTTC	CASSERPGQPYEQYF
TRBV7-9	.	TRBD1	TRBJ1-5	TGTGCCAGCAGTGACACCGGGACAGGATTTAATCAGCCCCAGCATTTT	CASSDTGTGFNQPQHF
TRBV2	.	.	TRBJ1-1	TGTGCCAGCATCCTAGGGTCGGGGGTGAACACTGAAGCTTTCTTT	CASILGSGVNTEAFF
TRBV19	once	.	TRBJ2-6	TGTGCCAGTAGTGAGAGCCATTCTGGGGCCAACGTCCTGACTTTC	CASSESHSGANVLTF
TRBV6-6	.	.	TRBJ1-1	TGTGCCAGCAGCCTCGGGACTGAAGCTTTCTTT	CASSLGTEAFF
TRBV15	.	.	TRBJ1-2	TGTGCCACCAGCGGCGGACAGAAATATGGCTACACCTTC	CATSGGQKYGYTF
TRBV20-1	.	.	TRBJ2-3	TGCAGTGCTAAAACTGGGCCGTTTAACTATTTT	CSAKTGPFNYF
TRBV5-6	few	.	TRBJ2-1	TGTGCCAGCAGCCGCAAAATAGTCGCGGGTGAGAATGAGCAGTTCTTC	CASSRKIVAGENEQFF
TRBV5-4	few	TRBD2	TRBJ2-2	TGTGCCAGCAGTAAGCGGACTAGCGGGGCCACCGGGGAGCTGTTTTTT	CASSKRTSGATGELFF
TRBV7-3	.	TRBD1	TRBJ2-5	TGTGCCAGCAGCCAGGACAGGGAAGAGACCCAGTACTTC	CASSQDREETQYF
TRBV5-5	.	.	TRBJ1-1	TGTGCCAGCAGCTTAGGCACAGAGAACACTGAAGCTTTCTTT	CASSLGTENTEAFF
TRBV27	.	.	TRBJ1-1	TGTGCCAGCAGTTTATTTCAGAAGAACACTGAAGCTTTCTTT	CASSLFQKNTEAFF
TRBV5-1	.	.	TRBJ1-1	TGCGCCAGCAGCTTTGGGGACATGAACACTGAAGCTTTCTTT	CASSFGDMNTEAFF
TRBV29-1	.	.	TRBJ2-7	TGCAGCGCACAGCACGGGGGCTACGAGCAGTACTTC	CSAQHGGYEQYF
TRBV2	.	TRBD1	TRBJ1-3	TGTGCCAGCAGTGAGGGACAGAGGGCAAACACCATATATTTT	CASSEGQRANTIYF
TRBV7-3	.	.	TRBJ2-1	TGTGCCAGCAGCCACGACAGTGGCTATGAGCAGTTCTTC	CASSHDSGYEQFF
TRBV29-1	.	.	TRBJ1-2	TGCAGCGTTGAAGATAATGGCTACACCTTC	CSVEDNGYTF
TRBV7-2	.	TRBD1	TRBJ1-5	TGTGCCAGCAGCTCCCCTCATCGACAGGGAAGCCGCGATCAGCCCCAGCATTTT	CASSSPHRQGSRDQPQHF
TRBV6-1	.	TRBD1	TRBJ1-6	TGTGCCAGCAGTGCGTCCGGGACAGGGAATTCACCCCTCCACTTT	CASSASGTGNSPLHF
TRBV11-2	.	.	TRBJ1-3	TGTGCCAGCAGCGCCAGGGGATTCTCTGGAAACACCATATATTTT	CASSARGFSGNTIYF
TRBV9	.	.	TRBJ2-5	TGTGCCAGCAGCCTCCTGGACTCCGAAGAGACCCAGTACTTC	CASSLLDSEETQYF
TRBV5-4	.	TRBD1	TRBJ1-2	TGTGCCAGCAGCGACTCTAGGGACAGGGGATATGGCTACACCTTC	CASSDSRDRGYGYTF
TRBV19	many	.	TRBJ1-2	TGTGCCAGTAGCCACGGACTAAGCGCGCTGTCAGATGGCTACACCTTC	CASSHGLSALSDGYTF
TRBV18	few	.	TRBJ2-7	TGTGCCAGCTCACCCCCTTTGAGGGCCACCTACGAGCAGTACTTC	CASSPPLRATYEQYF
TRBV7-6	.	TRBD1	TRBJ2-7	TGTGCCAGCAGCCCCTGGACAGGGGGAGAGCAGTACTTC	CASSPWTGGEQYF
TRBV15	.	.	TRBJ1-4	TGTGCCACCAGCAGAGAGCAGGGTGAAAAACTGTTTTTT	CATSREQGEKLFF
TRBV7-8	.	.	TRBJ2-7	TGTGCCAGCAGCCCAGAGATAACAGGGTTGTTCTACGAGCAGTACTTC	CASSPEITGLFYEQYF
TRBV10-1	.	.	TRBJ2-3	TGCGCCAGCAGTGAGTCGTTAGCAAGCACAGATACGCAGTATTTT	CASSESLASTDTQYF
TRBV4-1	.	TRBD1	TRBJ2-7	TGCGCCAGCAGCCAAGGGGGACAGGGGTACGAGCAGTACTTC	CASSQGGQGYEQYF
TRBV21-1	.	.	TRBJ1-1	TGTGCCAGCAGCCAAGACAGGGAGCGAATTTTGAACACTGAAGCTTTCTTT	CASSQDRERILNTEAFF
TRBV27	.	TRBD2	TRBJ2-5	TGTGCCAGCAGTTTTAGGCCTAGCGGTGCTAAAGAGACCCAGTACTTC	CASSFRPSGAKETQYF
TRBV2	.	.	TRBJ2-3	TGTGCCACCAACCTAGGGGGCACAGATACGCAGTATTTT	CATNLGGTDTQYF
TRBV7-9	.	.	TRBJ1-2	TGTGCCAGCAGCTTAGCGCTTATCACAGTTGGCTACACCTTC	CASSLALITVGYTF
TRBV2	.	.	TRBJ1-5	TGTGCCAGCAGTCCACCGGCCAGGGTTCCTCAGCCCCAGCATTTT	CASSPPARVPQPQHF
TRBV10-3	.	.	TRBJ1-2	TGTGCCATCAGTGAGGGACAGCCTGATGGCTACACCTTC	CAISEGQPDGYTF
TRBV28	.	TRBD1	TRBJ2-7	TGTGCCAGCCGCACGCCGTGGGGACAGGGCTACCACGAGCAGTACTTC	CASRTPWGQGYHEQYF
TRBV5-1	.	.	TRBJ2-5	TGCGCCAGCAGCCCGCGGACAGCGGGGCAAGAGACCCAGTACTTC	CASSPRTAGQETQYF
TRBV30	.	.	TRBJ1-4	TGTGCCTGGAGCGCTACACAGGGCCTTAATGAAAAACTGTTTTTT	CAWSATQGLNEKLFF
TRBV2	few	.	TRBJ1-4	TGTGCCAGCAGTGAAGCAGGGGTCACTAATGAAAAACTGTTTTTT	CASSEAGVTNEKLFF
TRBV7-3	.	.	TRBJ2-2	TGTGCCAGCAGCCCAAGTGTGGAGACCGGGGAGCTGTTTTTT	CASSPSVETGELFF
TRBV6-6	.	.	TRBJ2-3	TGTGCCAGCAAATCGGAGCGGGCCCTAGCAGGAGATACGCAGTATTTT	CASKSERALAGDTQYF
TRBV5-6	once	TRBD1	TRBJ1-5	TGTGCCAGCAGCAAACACGACAGGGTAAATCAGCCCCAGCATTTT	CASSKHDRVNQPQHF
TRBV2	.	.	TRBJ1-1	TGTGCCAGCAGTGAGAGACAGGTAATGAACACTGAAGCTTTCTTT	CASSERQVMNTEAFF
TRBV18	.	TRBD1	TRBJ1-5	TGTGCCAGCTCCCTCCGGACAGGGCCGGATCAGCCCCAGCATTTT	CASSLRTGPDQPQHF
TRBV6-5	.	TRBD1	TRBJ2-7	TGTGCCAGCAGTTACCGACAGGGATGGGACGAGCAGTACTTC	CASSYRQGWDEQYF
TRBV6-5	.	.	TRBJ2-2	TGTGCCAGCAGGCCTGGGGGGTTAGGGACCGGGGAGCTGTTTTTT	CASRPGGLGTGELFF